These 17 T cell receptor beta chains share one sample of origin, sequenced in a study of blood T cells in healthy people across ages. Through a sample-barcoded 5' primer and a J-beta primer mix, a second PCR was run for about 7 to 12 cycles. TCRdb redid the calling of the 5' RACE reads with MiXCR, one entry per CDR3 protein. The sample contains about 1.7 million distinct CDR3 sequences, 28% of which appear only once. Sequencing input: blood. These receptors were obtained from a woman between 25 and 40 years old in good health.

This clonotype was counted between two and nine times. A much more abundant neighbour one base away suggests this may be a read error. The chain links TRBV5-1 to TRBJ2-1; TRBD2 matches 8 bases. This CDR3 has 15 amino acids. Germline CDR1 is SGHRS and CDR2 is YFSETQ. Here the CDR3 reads CASSTTSGVNNAQFF. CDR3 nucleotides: TGCGCCAGCAGCACCACTAGCGGAGTTAACAATGCGCAGTTCTTC.

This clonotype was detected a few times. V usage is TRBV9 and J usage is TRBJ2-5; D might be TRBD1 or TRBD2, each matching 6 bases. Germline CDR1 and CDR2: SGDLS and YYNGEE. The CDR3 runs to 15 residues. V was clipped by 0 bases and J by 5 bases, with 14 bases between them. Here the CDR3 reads CASSVVGGSGETQYF. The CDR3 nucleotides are TGTGCCAGCAGCGTAGTAGGGGGGAGTGGTGAGACCCAGTACTTC.

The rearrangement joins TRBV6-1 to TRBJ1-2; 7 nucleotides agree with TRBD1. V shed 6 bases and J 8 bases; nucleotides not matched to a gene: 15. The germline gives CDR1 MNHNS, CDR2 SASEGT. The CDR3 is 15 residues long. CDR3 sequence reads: CASRISTGAAEGYTF. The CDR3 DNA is TGTGCCAGCAGAATTTCTACAGGGGCCGCTGAAGGCTACACCTTC.

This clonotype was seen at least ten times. CDR3 amino acids: CASSLFGQAFYEQYF. The CDR3 coding sequence is TGCGCCAGCAGCTTGTTCGGACAGGCGTTCTACGAGCAGTACTTC. J is TRBJ2-7 and V is TRBV5-1; 7 nucleotides line up with TRBD1. The CDR3 consists of 15 residues. Germline V gives CDR1 SGHRS, CDR2 YFSETQ. V trimming: 1 base; J trimming: 3 bases; junction bases outside the gene matches: 7.

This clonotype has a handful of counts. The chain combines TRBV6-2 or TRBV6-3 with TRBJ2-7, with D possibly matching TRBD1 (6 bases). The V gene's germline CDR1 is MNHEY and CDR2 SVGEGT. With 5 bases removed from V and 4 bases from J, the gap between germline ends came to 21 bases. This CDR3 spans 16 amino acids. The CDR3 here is CASSSFGQPRSYEQYF. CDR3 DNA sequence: TGTGCCAGCAGTAGTTTCGGACAGCCCCGGTCATACGAGCAGTACTTC.

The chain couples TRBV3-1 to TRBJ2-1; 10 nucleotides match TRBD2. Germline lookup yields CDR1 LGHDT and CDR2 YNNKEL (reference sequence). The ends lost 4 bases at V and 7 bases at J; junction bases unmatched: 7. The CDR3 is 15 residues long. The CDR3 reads CASSPPSGRRNEQFF. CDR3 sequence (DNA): TGTGCCAGCAGCCCGCCTAGCGGGAGAAGGAATGAGCAGTTCTTC.

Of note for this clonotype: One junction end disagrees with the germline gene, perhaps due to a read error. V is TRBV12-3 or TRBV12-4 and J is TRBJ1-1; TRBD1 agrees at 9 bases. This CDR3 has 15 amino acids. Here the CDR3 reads CASRTTGTGNTEAFF. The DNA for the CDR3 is TGTGCCAGCAGAACCACCGGGACAGGGAACACTGAGGCTTTCTTT.

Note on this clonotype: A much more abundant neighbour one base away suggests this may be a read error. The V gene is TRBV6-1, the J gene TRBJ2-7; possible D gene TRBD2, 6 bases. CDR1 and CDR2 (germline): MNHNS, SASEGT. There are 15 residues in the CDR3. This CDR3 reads CVSSDPGLAPYEQYF. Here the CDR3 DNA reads TGTGTCAGCAGTGACCCGGGACTCGCTCCCTACGAGCAGTACTTC.

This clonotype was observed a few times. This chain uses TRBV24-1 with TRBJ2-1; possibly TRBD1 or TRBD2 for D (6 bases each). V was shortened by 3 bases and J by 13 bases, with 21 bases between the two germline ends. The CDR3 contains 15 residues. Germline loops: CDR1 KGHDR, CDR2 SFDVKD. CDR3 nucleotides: TGTGCCACCAGTGATCCGAGGGCGGGACAAGAGACCCAGTTCTTC. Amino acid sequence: CATSDPRAGQETQFF.

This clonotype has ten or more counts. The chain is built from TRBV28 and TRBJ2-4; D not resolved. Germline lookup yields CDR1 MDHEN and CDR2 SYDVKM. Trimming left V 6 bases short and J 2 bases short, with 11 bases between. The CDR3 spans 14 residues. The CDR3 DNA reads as TGTGCCAGCAGGACGTGGAGATCCAAAAACATTCAGTACTTC. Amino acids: CASRTWRSKNIQYF.

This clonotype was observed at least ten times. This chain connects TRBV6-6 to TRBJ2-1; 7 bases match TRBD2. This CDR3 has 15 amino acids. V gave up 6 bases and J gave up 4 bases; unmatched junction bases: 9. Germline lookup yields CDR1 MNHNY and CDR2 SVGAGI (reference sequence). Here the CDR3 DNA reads TGTGCCAGCAGCGACGCTGCGGGAGCTTACAATGAGCAGTTCTTC. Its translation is CASSDAAGAYNEQFF.

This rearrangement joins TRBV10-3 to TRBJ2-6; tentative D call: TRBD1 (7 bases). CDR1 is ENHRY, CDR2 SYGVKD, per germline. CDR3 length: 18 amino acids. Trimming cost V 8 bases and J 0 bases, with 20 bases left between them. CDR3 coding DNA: TGTGCCATCCGGGGGTCTGGGACAGTGAGCTCTGGGGCCAACGTCCTGACTTTC. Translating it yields CAIRGSGTVSSGANVLTF.

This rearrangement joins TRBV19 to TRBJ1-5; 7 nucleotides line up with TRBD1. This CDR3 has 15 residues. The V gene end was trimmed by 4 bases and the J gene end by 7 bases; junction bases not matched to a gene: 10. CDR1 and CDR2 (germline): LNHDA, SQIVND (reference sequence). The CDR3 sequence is CASSSRDRAGQPQHF. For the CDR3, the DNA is TGTGCCAGTAGTAGCCGCGACAGGGCGGGACAGCCCCAGCATTTT.

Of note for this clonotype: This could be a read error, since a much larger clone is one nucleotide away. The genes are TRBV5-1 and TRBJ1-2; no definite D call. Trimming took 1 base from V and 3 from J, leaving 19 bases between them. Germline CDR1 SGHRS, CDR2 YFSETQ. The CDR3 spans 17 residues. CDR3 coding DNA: TGCGCCAGCAGCTTGACCGGTGAGACCCGGCGGGACTATGGCTACACCTTC. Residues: CASSLTGETRRDYGYTF. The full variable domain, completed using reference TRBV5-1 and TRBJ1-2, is KAGVTQTPRYLIKTRGQQVTLSCSPISGHRSVSWYQQTPGQGLQFLFEYFSETQRNKGNFPGRFSGRQFSNSRSEMNVSTLELGDSALYLCASSLTGETRRDYGYTFGSGTRLTVV.

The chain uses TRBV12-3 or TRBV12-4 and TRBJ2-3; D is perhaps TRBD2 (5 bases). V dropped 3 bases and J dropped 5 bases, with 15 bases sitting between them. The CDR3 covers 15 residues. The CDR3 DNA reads TGTGCCAGCAGTTTGGTGGTAGCGTCGATAGATACGCAGTATTTT. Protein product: CASSLVVASIDTQYF.

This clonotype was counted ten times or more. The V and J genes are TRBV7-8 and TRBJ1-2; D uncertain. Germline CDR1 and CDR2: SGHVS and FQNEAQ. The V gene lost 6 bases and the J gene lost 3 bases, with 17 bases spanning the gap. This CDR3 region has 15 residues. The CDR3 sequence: CASSSASPSYYGYTF. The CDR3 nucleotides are TGTGCCAGCAGTTCCGCCTCGCCGAGCTACTATGGCTACACCTTC.

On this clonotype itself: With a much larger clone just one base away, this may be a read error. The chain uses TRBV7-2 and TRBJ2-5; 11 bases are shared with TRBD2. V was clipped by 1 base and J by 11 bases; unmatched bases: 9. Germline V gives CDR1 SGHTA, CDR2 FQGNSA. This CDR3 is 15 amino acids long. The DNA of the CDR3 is TGTGCCAGCAGCTTAGTAGCGGGAGGGGTAGGTGAGCAGTACTTC. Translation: CASSLVAGGVGEQYF.